This T cell receptor beta chain was retrieved from a study of OX40 agonist ivuxolimab in advanced cancers. For the study at large: In this trial design, patients received ivuxolimab intravenously at 0.01 to 10 mg/kg every 2 weeks. Findings and limits, study-wide: Still undetermined is the antigen specificity of the expanded peripheral T cells. The authors also found low normalized T-cell clonal expansion in some nonresponders.

With respect to this clone: Its antigen is undetermined.

Germline CDR1 MGHRA, CDR2 YSYEKL. The V gene end was trimmed by 4 bases and the J gene end by 2 bases; junction bases not matched to a gene: 2. The CDR3 has 13 residues. Sequenced by immunoSEQ multiplex PCR; TCRdb stores in-frame clones only, minus some. Here the sample spans about 21,000 clones, roughly 83% being singletons. The sample consisted of CD4+ or CD8+ T cells sorted from blood, taken in a trial of the OX40 agonist ivuxolimab. This TCR was recovered from an adult with an advanced solid tumor such as melanoma, head and neck, liver or kidney cancer. V gene TRBV4-1 combines with J gene TRBJ2-7, with TRBD1 identical over 7 bases. This CDR3 reads CASSPDRAYEQYF. The CDR3 nucleotides are TGCGCCAGCAGCCCCGACAGGGCCTACGAGCAGTACTTC.